One sample yielded the 31 T cell receptor beta chains listed below, sequenced in a study of PD-L1 blockade in urothelial cancer. Using immunoSEQ multiplex PCR, the repertoire was profiled, and TCRdb retains in-frame clones only, with some absent. The sample shows around 56,000 clones, around 83% of them seen only once. The sample in question was PBMCs, obtained around atezolizumab (anti-PD-L1) treatment. These TCRs come from a man between 45 and 60 years old with urothelial cancer.

This clone was counted once. This rearrangement joins TRBV5-6 to TRBJ2-7; possible D gene TRBD2, 5 bases. V was cut by 3 bases and J by 6 bases, with 22 bases left in between. The CDR3 contains 16 residues. Germline V gene sequence: CDR1 SGHDT, CDR2 YYEEEE. The CDR3 DNA reads TGTGCCAGCAGCTCGGAGTTGGAATGGGAGAAAGGCGAGCAGTACTTC. This translates into CASSSELEWEKGEQYF. Full variable domain (rest looked up from reference TRBV5-6 and TRBJ2-7): DAGVTQSPTHLIKTRGQQVTLRCSPKSGHDTVSWYQQALGQGPQFIFQYYEEEERQRGNFPDRFSGHQFPNYSSELNVNALLLGDSALYLCASSSELEWEKGEQYFGPGTRLTVT.

This clone showed up just once. This rearrangement joins TRBV27 to TRBJ2-7, with 10 bases matching TRBD2. Germline V gene lookup returns CDR1 MNHEY and CDR2 SMNVEV (reference sequence). The CDR3 runs 14 residues. J gave up 4 bases and V 6 bases, and 6 bases lay outside the gene matches. The CDR3 loop reads CASRRGTSVYEQYF. CDR3 in DNA: TGTGCCAGCAGGCGGGGGACTAGCGTATACGAGCAGTACTTC.

This clone was picked up one time. The rearrangement joins TRBV1 to TRBJ1-1; the table's TRBD1 call for D was not verified on the DNA. TRBV1 is assigned pseudogene status. The CDR3 has 15 amino acids. In DNA form, the CDR3 reads TGCACCAGCAGCCAAGAACGACACCTGAACACTGAAGCTTTCTTT. It codes for CTSSQERHLNTEAFF.

This clone has only a few counts. This chain uses TRBV30 with TRBJ1-1; D is perhaps TRBD1 (6 bases). CDR3 size: 13 residues. Germline CDR1 GTSNPN, CDR2 SVGIG (reference sequence). V was shortened by 3 bases and J by 0 bases, with 8 bases between the two germline ends. As DNA, the CDR3 is TGTGCCTGGAGGAGACAGGTGAACACTGAAGCTTTCTTT. It translates to CAWRRQVNTEAFF.

The chain joins TRBV5-3 to TRBJ2-7; TRBD1 might be the D (5 bases). TRBV5-3 is flagged as an ORF with uncertain function. The CDR3 has 16 residues. Trimming took off 4 bases at V and 2 bases at J, with 19 bases between the two ends. The CDR3 loop reads CARSHVTGVQAYEQYF. The CDR3, as DNA: TGTGCCAGAAGCCACGTTACAGGAGTCCAGGCCTACGAGCAGTACTTC.

This clone was observed once. The chain uses TRBV28 and TRBJ2-7; 8 positions agree with TRBD1. Germline CDR1 MDHEN, CDR2 SYDVKM. Losses at the gene ends were 7 bases for V and 6 bases for J; bases not matched to a gene: 14. The CDR3 totals 15 residues. CDR3 protein: CASTPSPGQGGEQYF. The CDR3 bases are TGTGCCAGCACCCCCTCCCCCGGACAGGGCGGCGAGCAGTACTTC.

The chain has TRBV6-1 and TRBJ2-7; TRBD1 might be the D (6 bases). CDR3 length equals 15 residues. V lost 2 bases and J lost 3, with 14 bases in between. Germline V gives CDR1 MNHNS, CDR2 SASEGT. The CDR3 sequence is CASSERAGVGYEQYF. CDR3 nucleotide sequence: TGTGCCAGCAGTGAAAGGGCAGGGGTAGGCTACGAGCAGTACTTC.

The rearrangement joins TRBV7-9 to TRBJ1-2, with D hard to call. V shed 2 bases and J shed 4 bases, with 14 bases lying between them. This CDR3 comprises 15 residues. Germline CDR1 and CDR2: SEHNR and FQNEAQ (reference sequence). Here the CDR3 DNA reads TGTGCCAGCAGCTTAAAAGGAGGGCAGGCCTATGGCTACACCTTC. It codes for CASSLKGGQAYGYTF.

This sequence joins TRBV19 and TRBJ1-4; tentatively, D is TRBD1 (5 bases). Per the germline V gene, CDR1 is LNHDA and CDR2 is SQIVND (reference sequence). This CDR3 contains 15 residues. Trimming cost V 6 bases and J 0 bases, with 11 bases left between them. CDR3: CASRLSGTTNEKLFF. CDR3 sequence (DNA): TGTGCCAGTAGACTTTCAGGGACAACTAATGAAAAACTGTTTTTT.

This clone was observed once. The chain uses TRBV9 and TRBJ1-1, with D possibly TRBD1 on 6 matching bases. CDR1 is SGDLS and CDR2 is YYNGEE in the germline V gene. The CDR3 consists of 17 residues. V was trimmed by 4 bases and J by 0 bases, leaving 19 bases between them. In nucleotides, the CDR3 is TGTGCCAGCAGCCCAGCGGTACTGGGGGCCATGAACACTGAAGCTTTCTTT. Protein sequence: CASSPAVLGAMNTEAFF. The full variable domain, in which reference TRBV9 and TRBJ1-1 provide the parts outside the CDR3, is DSGVTQTPKHLITATGQRVTLRCSPRSGDLSVYWYQQSLDQGLQFLIQYYNGEERAKGNILERFSAQQFPDLHSELNLSSLELGDSALYFCASSPAVLGAMNTEAFFGQGTRLTVV.

The chain has TRBV30 and TRBJ1-2; 7 bases agree with TRBD1. Germline loops: CDR1 GTSNPN, CDR2 SVGIG (reference sequence). J was trimmed by 6 bases and V by 0 bases; bases with no gene match: 1. This CDR3 is 12 amino acids long. CDR3 region: CAWSVQGNGYTF. The DNA for the CDR3 is TGTGCCTGGAGTGTACAGGGGAATGGCTACACCTTC.

The gene calls are TRBV18 and TRBJ1-4, with TRBD1 as a possible D gene (5 bases). The CDR3 spans 16 residues. V was clipped by 6 bases and J by 8 bases, with 22 bases between them. Germline loops: CDR1 KGHSH, CDR2 LQKENI. The CDR3 region is CASSPRASGSHEKLFF. For the CDR3, the DNA is TGTGCCAGCTCCCCTAGGGCTTCAGGGTCCCACGAAAAACTGTTTTTT.

The chain carries TRBV4-1 and TRBJ2-1; 11 bases align to TRBD2. Germline trimming cut 4 bases from V and 2 bases from J; bases unmatched to any gene: 7. The germline CDR1 and CDR2 sequences are MGHRA and YSYEKL. CDR3 length: 17 amino acids. In DNA, the CDR3 is TGCGCCAGCAGCCGCGGAGGGACTAGCGGTCCCTACAATGAGCAGTTCTTC. Translated, it gives CASSRGGTSGPYNEQFF.

The V call is TRBV19, the J call TRBJ2-1, with 9 positions matching TRBD2. V shed 7 bases, J shed 1 base, and the junction held 8 bases outside the gene matches. Germline V gives CDR1 LNHDA, CDR2 SQIVND (reference sequence). The CDR3 totals 16 residues. CDR3 region: CASNPNSGGSYNEQFF. As DNA, the CDR3 is TGTGCCAGTAATCCTAATAGCGGGGGATCCTACAATGAGCAGTTCTTC.

The chain joins TRBV4-2 to TRBJ2-7; TRBD2 agrees at 7 bases. The ends lost 0 bases at V and 0 bases at J; junction bases unmatched: 8. This CDR3 is built from 17 residues. Germline lookup yields CDR1 LGHNA and CDR2 YNFKEQ. The CDR3 nucleotides read TGTGCCAGCAGCCAAGATTCCCCGACTAGCCCCTCCTACGAGCAGTACTTC. This encodes CASSQDSPTSPSYEQYF.

V gene TRBV6-1 combines with J gene TRBJ1-6, with D possibly TRBD1 on 6 matching bases. V lost 6 bases, J lost 7 bases, and 16 bases lay in between. The CDR3 is 15 amino acids. The germline CDR1 and CDR2 sequences are MNHNS and SASEGT. For the CDR3, the DNA is TGTGCCAGCAGGGGTCCGGGTACAGGGAATTCACCCCTCCACTTT. Translated: CASRGPGTGNSPLHF.

This chain connects TRBV7-8 to TRBJ1-2, with 8 bases aligning to TRBD1. V was clipped by 5 bases and J by 4 bases; unmatched bases: 6. The length of the CDR3 is 14 residues. Germline values: CDR1 SGHVS, CDR2 FQNEAQ. The chain's CDR3 is CASSGGQGSYGYTF. DNA for the CDR3: TGTGCCAGCAGCGGCGGACAGGGAAGCTATGGCTACACCTTC.

The sample holds one count of this clone. The V call is TRBV5-4, the J call TRBJ2-2; 11 positions agree with TRBD2. This CDR3 is built from 16 residues. From germline, CDR1 is SGHNT and CDR2 YYREEE (reference sequence). V was clipped by 5 bases and J by 1 base; unmatched bases: 4. The CDR3 reads CASSSGLAVNTGELFF. In nucleotides, the CDR3 is TGTGCCAGCAGTTCGGGACTAGCGGTGAACACCGGGGAGCTGTTTTTT. The full variable domain, in which reference TRBV5-4 and TRBJ2-2 provide the parts outside the CDR3, is ETGVTQSPTHLIKTRGQQVTLRCSSQSGHNTVSWYQQALGQGPQFIFQYYREEENGRGNFPPRFSGLQFPNYSSELNVNALELDDSALYLCASSSGLAVNTGELFFGEGSRLTVL.

The V and J genes are TRBV5-1 and TRBJ2-1; 11 nucleotides line up with TRBD2. The germline V gene encodes CDR1 SGHRS and CDR2 YFSETQ. The CDR3 is made up of 18 amino acids. V gave up 0 bases and J gave up 6 bases; unmatched junction bases: 11. Written as DNA, the CDR3 is TGCGCCAGCAGCTTGGGACTAGCGGGGCCCTCGGTCGCCAATGAGCAGTTCTTC. This translates into CASSLGLAGPSVANEQFF.

V gene TRBV5-1 combines with J gene TRBJ2-1; 11 nucleotides line up with TRBD2. Germline-derived CDR1 and CDR2 are SGHRS and YFSETQ. The V and J ends lost 0 bases and 11 bases, in that order; junction bases with no gene match: 4. This CDR3 comprises 14 residues. The CDR3 bases are TGCGCCAGCAGCTTGGAAACTAGCGGGAGCCAGCAGTTCTTC. Translation gives CASSLETSGSQQFF. The full variable domain, with the rest looked up from reference TRBV5-1 and TRBJ2-1, is KAGVTQTPRYLIKTRGQQVTLSCSPISGHRSVSWYQQTPGQGLQFLFEYFSETQRNKGNFPGRFSGRQFSNSRSEMNVSTLELGDSALYLCASSLETSGSQQFFGPGTRLTVL.

The gene calls are TRBV6-6 and TRBJ2-6; the D gene is possibly TRBD1 (6 bases). Trimming cost V 6 bases and J 0 bases, with 12 bases left between them. This CDR3 region has 16 residues. Germline V CDR1 and CDR2: MNHNY, SVGAGI (reference sequence). CDR3 in amino acids: CASRSTGSSGANVLTF. In DNA, the CDR3 is TGTGCCAGCAGGTCGACAGGTTCCTCTGGGGCCAACGTCCTGACTTTC.

The V gene is TRBV7-9, the J gene TRBJ1-6, with D tentatively TRBD1 (5 bases). Trimming removed 5 bases at V and 8 bases at J, with 16 bases between. Germline V gene data show CDR1 as SEHNR and CDR2 as FQNEAQ (reference sequence). The CDR3 is 15 residues long. The CDR3 here is CASSPRQPPDSPLHF. The CDR3, as DNA: TGTGCCAGCAGCCCTAGACAGCCACCCGATTCACCCCTCCACTTT.

CDR3 region: CASSAGGNTGELFF. CDR3 in DNA: TGTGCCAGCTCAGCGGGAGGGAACACCGGGGAGCTGTTTTTT. This sequence joins TRBV9 and TRBJ2-2; 9 bases are a match to TRBD2. The J segment lost 1 base and the V segment lost 7 bases, leaving 2 bases of the junction unmatched. The CDR3 length is 14 residues. Per the germline V gene, CDR1 is SGDLS and CDR2 is YYNGEE.

The rearrangement links TRBV18 to TRBJ2-1; 13 nucleotides agree with TRBD2. CDR1 and CDR2 from the germline V gene are KGHSH and LQKENI. This CDR3 comprises 15 residues. The V gene end was trimmed by 6 bases and the J gene end by 8 bases; junction bases not matched to a gene: 7. The CDR3 here is CASSRTSGSQDEQFF. In DNA, the CDR3 is TGTGCCAGCTCGCGGACTAGCGGGAGTCAGGATGAGCAGTTCTTC.

This sequence joins TRBV7-8 and TRBJ1-4, with D unclear. From germline, CDR1 is SGHVS and CDR2 FQNEAQ. V dropped 4 bases and J dropped 0 bases, with 9 bases sitting between them. This CDR3 is built from 15 residues. CDR3 region: CASSYLPSTNEKLFF. The CDR3 DNA reads TGTGCCAGCAGCTATCTCCCGTCAACTAATGAAAAACTGTTTTTT.

The gene calls are TRBV7-9 and TRBJ2-7; 10 nucleotides line up with TRBD2. V trimming: 1 base; J trimming: 2 bases; junction bases outside the gene matches: 5. This CDR3 is built from 16 residues. CDR1 is SEHNR and CDR2 is FQNEAQ in the germline V gene (reference sequence). The CDR3 loop reads CASSLERTSGPYEQYF. Here the CDR3 DNA reads TGTGCCAGCAGCTTAGAACGGACTAGCGGACCCTACGAGCAGTACTTC.

This chain joins TRBV21-1 and TRBJ2-1; TRBD2 is taken as the D call from the table, unchecked against the DNA. TRBV21-1 is shown as a pseudogene. The CDR3 has 18 amino acids. CDR3 sequence (DNA): TGTGCCAGCAGCAATCGTCTAGCGGGAGATGGTGGGGACAATGAGCAGTTCTTC. Its translation: CASSNRLAGDGGDNEQFF.

This clone was recorded once. The chain uses TRBV10-2 and TRBJ2-7, with D tentatively TRBD2 (5 bases). The CDR3 is 14 residues long. V was clipped by 8 bases and J by 3 bases, with 17 bases between them. CDR1 is WSHSY, CDR2 SAAADI, per germline. CDR3 in DNA: TGCGCCAGCGGTCGGGAAAGAATTAGCTACGAGCAGTACTTC. Protein product: CASGRERISYEQYF.

The chain carries TRBV14 and TRBJ2-7, with no clear D. The V end was cut by 1 base, the J end by 3 bases, with 4 bases between. This CDR3 has 12 amino acids. Per germline, CDR1 SGHDN and CDR2 FVKESK. The CDR3 loop is CASSQVLYEQYF. DNA of the CDR3: TGTGCCAGCAGCCAAGTACTCTACGAGCAGTACTTC.

V gene TRBV10-2 combines with J gene TRBJ2-1; TRBD1 agrees at 7 bases. The CDR3 extends over 14 amino acids. Germline lookup yields CDR1 WSHSY and CDR2 SAAADI. Germline trimming cut 6 bases from V and 2 bases from J; bases unmatched to any gene: 4. In DNA form, the CDR3 reads TGCGCCAGCAGCACCGGGACAGCCTACAATGAGCAGTTCTTC. It encodes CASSTGTAYNEQFF.

The chain combines TRBV6-6 with TRBJ2-1, with D maybe TRBD2 (6 bases). The CDR3 totals 15 residues. CDR1 MNHNY and CDR2 SVGAGI come from the germline V gene (reference sequence). V was pared by 2 bases and J by 4 bases, with 12 bases between. The CDR3 loop reads CASSYKASDYNEQFF. CDR3 coding DNA: TGTGCCAGCAGTTACAAGGCTAGCGATTACAATGAGCAGTTCTTC.